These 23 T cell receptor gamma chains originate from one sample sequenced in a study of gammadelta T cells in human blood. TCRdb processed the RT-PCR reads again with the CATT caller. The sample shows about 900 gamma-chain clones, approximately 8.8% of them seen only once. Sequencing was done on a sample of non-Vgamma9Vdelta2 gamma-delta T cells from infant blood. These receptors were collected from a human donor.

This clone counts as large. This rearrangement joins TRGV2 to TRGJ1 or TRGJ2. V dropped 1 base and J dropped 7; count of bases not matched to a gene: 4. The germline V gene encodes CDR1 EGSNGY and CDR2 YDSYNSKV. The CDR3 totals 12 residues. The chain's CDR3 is CATWDGGYKKLF. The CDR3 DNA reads TGTGCCACCTGGGACGGAGGATATAAGAAACTCTTT.

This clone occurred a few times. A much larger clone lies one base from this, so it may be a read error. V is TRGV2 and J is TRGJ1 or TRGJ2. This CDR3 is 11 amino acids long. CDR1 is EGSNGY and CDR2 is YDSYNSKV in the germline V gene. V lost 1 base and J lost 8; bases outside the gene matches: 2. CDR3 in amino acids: CATWDGHKKLF. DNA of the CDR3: TGTGCCACCTGGGACGGTCATAAGAAACTCTTT.

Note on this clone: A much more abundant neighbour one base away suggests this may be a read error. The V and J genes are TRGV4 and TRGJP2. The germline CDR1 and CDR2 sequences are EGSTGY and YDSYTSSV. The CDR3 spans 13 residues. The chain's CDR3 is CATWEGSAWIKTF. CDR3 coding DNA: TGTGCCACCTGGGAAGGGAGTGCTTGGATCAAGACGTTT.

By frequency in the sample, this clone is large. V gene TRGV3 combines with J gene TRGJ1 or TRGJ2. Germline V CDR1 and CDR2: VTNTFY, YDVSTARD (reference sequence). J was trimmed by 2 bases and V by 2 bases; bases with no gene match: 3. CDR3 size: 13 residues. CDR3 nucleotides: TGTGCCACCTGGGACAACCATTATTATAAGAAACTCTTT. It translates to CATWDNHYYKKLF.

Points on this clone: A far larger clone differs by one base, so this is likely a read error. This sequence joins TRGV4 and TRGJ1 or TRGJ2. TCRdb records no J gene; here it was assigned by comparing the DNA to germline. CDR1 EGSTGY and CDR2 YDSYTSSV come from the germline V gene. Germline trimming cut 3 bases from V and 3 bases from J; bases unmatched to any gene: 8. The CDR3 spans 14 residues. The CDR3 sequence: CATWDRIPYYKKLF. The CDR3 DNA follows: TGTGCCACCTGGGATAGAATCCCTTATTATAAGAAACTCTTT.

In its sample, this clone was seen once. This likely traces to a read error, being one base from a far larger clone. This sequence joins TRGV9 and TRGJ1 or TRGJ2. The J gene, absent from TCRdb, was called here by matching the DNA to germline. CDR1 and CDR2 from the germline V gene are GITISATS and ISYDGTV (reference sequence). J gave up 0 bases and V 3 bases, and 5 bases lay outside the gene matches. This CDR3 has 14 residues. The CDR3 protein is CALWETLNYYKKLF. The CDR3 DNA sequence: TGTGCCTTGTGGGAGACCCTGAATTATTATAAGAAACTCTTT.

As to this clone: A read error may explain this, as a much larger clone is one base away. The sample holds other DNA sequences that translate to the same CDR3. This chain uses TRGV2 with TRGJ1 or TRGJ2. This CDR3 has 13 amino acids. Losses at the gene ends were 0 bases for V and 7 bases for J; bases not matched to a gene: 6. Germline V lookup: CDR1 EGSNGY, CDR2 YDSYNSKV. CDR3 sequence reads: CATWDGRGYKKLF. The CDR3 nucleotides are TGTGCCACCTGGGACGGGCGAGGGTATAAGAAACTCTTT.

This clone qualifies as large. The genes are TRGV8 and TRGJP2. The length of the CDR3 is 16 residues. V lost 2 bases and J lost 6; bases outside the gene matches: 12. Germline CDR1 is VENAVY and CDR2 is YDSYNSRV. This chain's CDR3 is CATWDTLYRGDWIKTF. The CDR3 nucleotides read TGTGCCACCTGGGATACCCTTTATAGGGGTGATTGGATCAAGACGTTT.

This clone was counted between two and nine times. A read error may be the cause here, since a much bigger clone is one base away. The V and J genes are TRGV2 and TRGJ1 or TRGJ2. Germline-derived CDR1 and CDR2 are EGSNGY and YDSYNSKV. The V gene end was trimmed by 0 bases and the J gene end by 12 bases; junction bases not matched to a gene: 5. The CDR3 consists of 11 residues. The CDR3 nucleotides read TGTGCCACCTGGGACGGGCTAATGAAACTCTTT. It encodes CATWDGLMKLF.

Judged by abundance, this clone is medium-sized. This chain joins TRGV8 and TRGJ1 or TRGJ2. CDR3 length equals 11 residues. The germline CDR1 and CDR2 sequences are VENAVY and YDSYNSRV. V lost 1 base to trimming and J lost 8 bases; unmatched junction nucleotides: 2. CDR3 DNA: TGTGCCACCTGGGATAGAGATAAGAAACTCTTT. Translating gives CATWDRDKKLF.

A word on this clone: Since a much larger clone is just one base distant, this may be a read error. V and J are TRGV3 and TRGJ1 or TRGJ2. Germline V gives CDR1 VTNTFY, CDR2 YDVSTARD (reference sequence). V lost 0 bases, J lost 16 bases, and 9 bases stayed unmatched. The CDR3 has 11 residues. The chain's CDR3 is CATWDREGNLF. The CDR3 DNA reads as TGTGCCACCTGGGACAGGGAGGGGAACCTCTTT.

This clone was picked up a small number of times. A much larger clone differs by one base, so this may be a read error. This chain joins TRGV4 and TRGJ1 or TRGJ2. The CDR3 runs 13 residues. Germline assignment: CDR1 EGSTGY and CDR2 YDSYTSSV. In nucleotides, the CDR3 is TGTGCCACCTGGGATGGACCCTATTATAAGAAGCTCTTT. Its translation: CATWDGPYYKKLF.

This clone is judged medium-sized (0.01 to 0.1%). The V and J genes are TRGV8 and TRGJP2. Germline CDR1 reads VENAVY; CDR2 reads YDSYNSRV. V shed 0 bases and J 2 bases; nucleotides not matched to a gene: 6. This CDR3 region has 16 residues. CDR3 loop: CATWDRGVSSDWIKTF. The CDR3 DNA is TGTGCCACCTGGGATAGGGGGGTAAGTAGTGATTGGATCAAGACGTTT.

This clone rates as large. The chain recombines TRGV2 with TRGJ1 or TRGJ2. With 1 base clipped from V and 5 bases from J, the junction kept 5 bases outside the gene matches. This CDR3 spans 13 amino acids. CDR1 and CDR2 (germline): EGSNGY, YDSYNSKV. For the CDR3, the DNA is TGTGCCACCTGGGACGGAACTCATTATAAGAAACTCTTT. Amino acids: CATWDGTHYKKLF.

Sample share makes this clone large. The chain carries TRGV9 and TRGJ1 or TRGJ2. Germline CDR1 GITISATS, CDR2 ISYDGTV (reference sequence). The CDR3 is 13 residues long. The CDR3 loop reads CAYVRLGGNKKLF. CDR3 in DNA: TGTGCGTATGTTAGGCTCGGGGGGAATAAGAAACTCTTT.

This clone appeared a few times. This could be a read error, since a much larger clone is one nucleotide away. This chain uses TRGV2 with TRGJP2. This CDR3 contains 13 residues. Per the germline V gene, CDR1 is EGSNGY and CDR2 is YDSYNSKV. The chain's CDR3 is CATRDGSDWIKTF. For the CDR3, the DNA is TGTGCCACCCGGGACGGTAGTGATTGGATCAAGACGTTT.

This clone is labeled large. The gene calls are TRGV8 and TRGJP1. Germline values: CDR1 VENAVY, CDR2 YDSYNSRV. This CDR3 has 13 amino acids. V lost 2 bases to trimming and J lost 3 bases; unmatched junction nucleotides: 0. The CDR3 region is CATWDTTGWFKIF. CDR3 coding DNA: TGTGCCACCTGGGATACCACTGGTTGGTTCAAGATATTT.

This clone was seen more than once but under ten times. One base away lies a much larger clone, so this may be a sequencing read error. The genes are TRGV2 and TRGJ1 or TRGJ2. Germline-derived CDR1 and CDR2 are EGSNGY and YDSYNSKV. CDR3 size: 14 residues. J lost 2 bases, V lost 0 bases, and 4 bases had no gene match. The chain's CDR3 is CATWDGPYYYKKLF. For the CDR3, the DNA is TGTGCCACCTGGGACGGGCCGTATTATTATAAGAAACTCTTT.

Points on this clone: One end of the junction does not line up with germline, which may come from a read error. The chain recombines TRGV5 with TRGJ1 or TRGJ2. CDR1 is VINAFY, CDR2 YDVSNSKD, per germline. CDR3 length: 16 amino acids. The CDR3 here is CAAWDRISLNYYKNLF. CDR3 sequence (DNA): TGTGCCGCCTGGGACAGGATATCCTTGAATTATTATAAGAACCTCTTT.

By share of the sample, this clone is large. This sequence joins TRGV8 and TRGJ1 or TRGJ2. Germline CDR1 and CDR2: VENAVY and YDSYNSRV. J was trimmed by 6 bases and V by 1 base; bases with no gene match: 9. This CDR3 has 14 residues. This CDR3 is CATWDSSILYKKLF. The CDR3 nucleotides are TGTGCCACCTGGGATAGCTCAATACTTTATAAGAAACTCTTT.

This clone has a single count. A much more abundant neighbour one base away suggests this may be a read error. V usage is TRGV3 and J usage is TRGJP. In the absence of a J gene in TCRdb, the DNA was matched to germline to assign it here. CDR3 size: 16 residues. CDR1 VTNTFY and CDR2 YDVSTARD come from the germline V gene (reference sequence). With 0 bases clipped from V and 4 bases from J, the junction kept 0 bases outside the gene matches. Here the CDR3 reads CATWDRQELGKKIKVF. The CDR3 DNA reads TGTGCCACCTGGGACAGGCAAGAGTTGGGCAAAAAAATCAAGGTATTT.

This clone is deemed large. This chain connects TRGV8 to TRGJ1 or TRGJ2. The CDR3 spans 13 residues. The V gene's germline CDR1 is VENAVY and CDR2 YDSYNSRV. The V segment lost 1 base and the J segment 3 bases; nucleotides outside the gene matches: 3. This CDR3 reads CATWDRFYYKKLF. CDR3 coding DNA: TGTGCCACCTGGGATAGATTTTATTATAAGAAACTCTTT.

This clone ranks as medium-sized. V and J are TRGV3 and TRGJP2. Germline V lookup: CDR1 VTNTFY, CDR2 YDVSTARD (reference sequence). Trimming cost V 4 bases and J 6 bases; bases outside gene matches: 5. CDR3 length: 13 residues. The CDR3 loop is CATWETGDWIKTF. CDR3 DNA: TGTGCCACCTGGGAGACGGGTGATTGGATCAAGACGTTT.